A single sample is the source of the 27 T cell receptor beta chains below, sequenced in a study of T cells expressing NK-cell markers. Using the 5' RACE reads, TCRdb records one entry per CDR3 protein without DNA. This sample contains fewer than 300,000 distinct CDR3 sequences. Sequenced material: blood T cells: a sorted CD56 or NKG2C T cell subset, CD4+ or CD8+ T cells, or bulk PBMC T cells (not recorded which). Receptors were obtained from a woman aged 18-69 years in good health.

The chain employs TRBV12-3 or TRBV12-4 and TRBJ2-2; without DNA, the TCRdb call of TRBD1 cannot be checked. This CDR3 spans 13 amino acids. Here the CDR3 reads CASGTGDTGELFF.

The chain has TRBV29-1 and TRBJ1-2; TCRdb outputs TRBD1, but without DNA this stays unchecked. From germline, CDR1 is SQVTM and CDR2 ANQGSEA. CDR3 length: 13 amino acids. CDR3: CSVARDRGLGYTF.

The CDR3 region is CSVGDRGPDNSPLHF. The chain employs TRBV29-1 and TRBJ1-6; lacking DNA, the TRBD1 call made by TCRdb goes unchecked. Germline V lookup: CDR1 SQVTM, CDR2 ANQGSEA. The CDR3 is made up of 15 amino acids.

The chain links TRBV12-3 or TRBV12-4 to TRBJ2-2; lacking DNA, the TRBD2 call made by TCRdb goes unchecked. There are 18 residues in the CDR3. CDR3 sequence: CASSLGRRGLSPTRELFF.

J is TRBJ2-5 and V is TRBV30; the D call from TCRdb, TRBD2, cannot be confirmed without DNA. The CDR3 is made up of 14 amino acids. The V gene's germline CDR1 is GTSNPN and CDR2 SVGIG (reference sequence). CDR3 region: CACLGLAVGETQYF.

The chain links TRBV20-1 to TRBJ1-2. In germline, CDR1 is DFQATT, CDR2 SNEGSKA (reference sequence). The CDR3 length is 18 residues. CDR3 protein: CSAPRRGVGQQSGYGYTF.

The V gene is TRBV7-7, the J gene TRBJ1-4; the TRBD1 assignment by TCRdb is unverifiable without DNA. Germline V gives CDR1 SSHAT, CDR2 FNYEAQ (reference sequence). The CDR3 has 15 residues. CDR3 sequence reads: CASSPGDRGVEKLFF.

This chain uses TRBV12-3 or TRBV12-4 with TRBJ1-4; the TCRdb call, TRBD1, lacks DNA for checking. The CDR3 consists of 15 residues. The CDR3 spells CASSPRQGGNEKLFF.

This chain joins TRBV5-1 and TRBJ2-7; lacking DNA, the TRBD1 call made by TCRdb goes unchecked. Germline lookup yields CDR1 SGHRS and CDR2 YFSETQ. The CDR3 loop spans 12 amino acids. CDR3 protein: CASSSSGSEQYF.

The V call is TRBV7-8, the J call TRBJ1-5; TCRdb names TRBD1, which stays unverified in the absence of DNA. Germline V gene lookup returns CDR1 SGHVS and CDR2 FQNEAQ. CDR3 length: 16 amino acids. The CDR3 is CASSETDRYSNQPQHF.

This rearrangement joins TRBV5-4 to TRBJ2-1; TCRdb designates TRBD2, a call that cannot be tested without DNA. Germline V gene data show CDR1 as SGHNT and CDR2 as YYREEE (reference sequence). This CDR3 region has 16 residues. Here the CDR3 reads CASSLVSSWSYNEQFF. Complete variable domain (other parts from reference TRBV5-4 and TRBJ2-1): ETGVTQSPTHLIKTRGQQVTLRCSSQSGHNTVSWYQQALGQGPQFIFQYYREEENGRGNFPPRFSGLQFPNYSSELNVNALELDDSALYLCASSLVSSWSYNEQFFGPGTRLTVL.

The rearrangement links TRBV6-1 to TRBJ1-1; TCRdb indicates TRBD1, and absent DNA this call remains unverified. Germline V gene lookup returns CDR1 MNHNS and CDR2 SASEGT. The CDR3 runs 14 residues. The CDR3 loop is CASSTQGMNTEAFF.

The chain has TRBV29-1 and TRBJ2-3; TCRdb reports TRBD1, a call that lacks DNA to check it against. Germline V gene lookup returns CDR1 SQVTM and CDR2 ANQGSEA. The CDR3 has 15 amino acids. CDR3: CSVRQGRNPTDTQYF.

The chain carries TRBV15 and TRBJ2-3; TCRdb outputs TRBD1, but without DNA this stays unchecked. Looked up from germline, CDR1 is LNHNV and CDR2 is YYDKDF (reference sequence). CDR3 size: 14 residues. CDR3 residues: CATSSSGGTDTQYF.

This rearrangement joins TRBV11-2 to TRBJ2-7; TCRdb's D call of TRBD2 is untestable without DNA. CDR1 is SGHAT and CDR2 is FQNNGV in the germline V gene. The CDR3 totals 16 residues. CDR3: CASSLGLAGVRGEQYF.

The J gene is TRBJ2-3, the V gene TRBV6-5; the D call from TCRdb, TRBD2, cannot be confirmed without DNA. Per germline, CDR1 MNHEY and CDR2 SVGAGI. The CDR3 sequence is 14 residues long. CDR3 sequence: CASSYSRDSDTQYF.

The chain employs TRBV20-1 and TRBJ2-2; the D call from TCRdb, TRBD1, cannot be confirmed without DNA. CDR3 length: 14 residues. CDR1 and CDR2 (germline): DFQATT, SNEGSKA (reference sequence). The CDR3 sequence is CSASYGTGTGELFF.

The J gene is TRBJ1-1, the V gene TRBV4-1. Germline V gives CDR1 MGHRA, CDR2 YSYEKL. CDR3 size: 14 residues. The chain's CDR3 is CASRRRGTLAEAFF.

The chain links TRBV7-2 to TRBJ2-7; TCRdb's assignment of TRBD2 cannot be checked, as there is no DNA. The length of the CDR3 is 16 residues. Looked up from germline, CDR1 is SGHTA and CDR2 is FQGNSA. CDR3 region: CASSPRASGRFYEQYF.

This chain joins TRBV7-2 and TRBJ1-5; TCRdb outputs TRBD1, but without DNA this stays unchecked. The CDR3 length is 14 residues. Germline V gene sequence: CDR1 SGHTA, CDR2 FQGNSA. CDR3: CASSVRVGNQPQHF.

The chain is built from TRBV28 and TRBJ2-3; with no DNA, the TCRdb D assignment of TRBD2 cannot be verified. CDR1 is MDHEN and CDR2 is SYDVKM in the germline V gene. CDR3 length: 16 residues. CDR3 region: CATKSRTSGTTDTQYF.

The genes are TRBV20-1 and TRBJ2-3; the TCRdb call, TRBD1, lacks DNA for checking. The CDR3 has 13 amino acids. Germline V lookup: CDR1 DFQATT, CDR2 SNEGSKA (reference sequence). The chain's CDR3 is CSARVQGPDTQYF.

The gene calls are TRBV6-5 and TRBJ1-1; without DNA, the TCRdb call of TRBD1 cannot be checked. Germline V gene sequence: CDR1 MNHEY, CDR2 SVGAGI. CDR3 length equals 13 residues. The CDR3 loop is CASSYPGAVEAFF.

This chain links TRBV30 with TRBJ1-6. Germline-derived CDR1 and CDR2 are GTSNPN and SVGIG (reference sequence). This CDR3 has 13 residues. This chain's CDR3 is CALARGYNSPLHF.

V usage is TRBV7-2 and J usage is TRBJ1-5; as DNA is missing, the TRBD1 call by TCRdb cannot be tested. This CDR3 has 15 residues. Germline assignment: CDR1 SGHTA and CDR2 FQGNSA. CDR3 in amino acids: CASSPDRGTYQPQHF.

The chain couples TRBV12-3 or TRBV12-4 to TRBJ1-2. CDR3 size: 13 residues. Here the CDR3 reads CASSFQGRGGYTF.

The chain couples TRBV6-5 to TRBJ2-3; without DNA, the TCRdb call of TRBD2 cannot be checked. The germline V gene has CDR1 MNHEY and CDR2 SVGAGI. This CDR3 is 15 amino acids long. CDR3 amino acids: CASSYGTHSGDTQYF.